This T cell receptor (beta chain) was profiled in a study of cytomegalovirus exposure and HLA in healthy donors. J was trimmed by 0 bases and V by 6 bases; bases with no gene match: 5. The CDR3 totals 14 residues. Per germline, CDR1 MDHEN and CDR2 SYDVKM. PCR was performed using 60 Vbeta and 13 Jbeta primers. The table came from immunoSEQ multiplex PCR; TCRdb's copy has only in-frame clones and leaves some out. The sample holds 150,000 to 200,000 clones, 76% seen once. The TCR sequence derives from a male donor in good health and CMV-seronegative. Sequenced: PBMCs. The J gene is TRBJ2-7, the V gene TRBV28; 7 nucleotides align to TRBD2. CDR3 coding DNA: TGTGCCAGCAGCCCGCTAGCGGCCTCCTACGAGCAGTACTTC. Its protein product is CASSPLAASYEQYF.